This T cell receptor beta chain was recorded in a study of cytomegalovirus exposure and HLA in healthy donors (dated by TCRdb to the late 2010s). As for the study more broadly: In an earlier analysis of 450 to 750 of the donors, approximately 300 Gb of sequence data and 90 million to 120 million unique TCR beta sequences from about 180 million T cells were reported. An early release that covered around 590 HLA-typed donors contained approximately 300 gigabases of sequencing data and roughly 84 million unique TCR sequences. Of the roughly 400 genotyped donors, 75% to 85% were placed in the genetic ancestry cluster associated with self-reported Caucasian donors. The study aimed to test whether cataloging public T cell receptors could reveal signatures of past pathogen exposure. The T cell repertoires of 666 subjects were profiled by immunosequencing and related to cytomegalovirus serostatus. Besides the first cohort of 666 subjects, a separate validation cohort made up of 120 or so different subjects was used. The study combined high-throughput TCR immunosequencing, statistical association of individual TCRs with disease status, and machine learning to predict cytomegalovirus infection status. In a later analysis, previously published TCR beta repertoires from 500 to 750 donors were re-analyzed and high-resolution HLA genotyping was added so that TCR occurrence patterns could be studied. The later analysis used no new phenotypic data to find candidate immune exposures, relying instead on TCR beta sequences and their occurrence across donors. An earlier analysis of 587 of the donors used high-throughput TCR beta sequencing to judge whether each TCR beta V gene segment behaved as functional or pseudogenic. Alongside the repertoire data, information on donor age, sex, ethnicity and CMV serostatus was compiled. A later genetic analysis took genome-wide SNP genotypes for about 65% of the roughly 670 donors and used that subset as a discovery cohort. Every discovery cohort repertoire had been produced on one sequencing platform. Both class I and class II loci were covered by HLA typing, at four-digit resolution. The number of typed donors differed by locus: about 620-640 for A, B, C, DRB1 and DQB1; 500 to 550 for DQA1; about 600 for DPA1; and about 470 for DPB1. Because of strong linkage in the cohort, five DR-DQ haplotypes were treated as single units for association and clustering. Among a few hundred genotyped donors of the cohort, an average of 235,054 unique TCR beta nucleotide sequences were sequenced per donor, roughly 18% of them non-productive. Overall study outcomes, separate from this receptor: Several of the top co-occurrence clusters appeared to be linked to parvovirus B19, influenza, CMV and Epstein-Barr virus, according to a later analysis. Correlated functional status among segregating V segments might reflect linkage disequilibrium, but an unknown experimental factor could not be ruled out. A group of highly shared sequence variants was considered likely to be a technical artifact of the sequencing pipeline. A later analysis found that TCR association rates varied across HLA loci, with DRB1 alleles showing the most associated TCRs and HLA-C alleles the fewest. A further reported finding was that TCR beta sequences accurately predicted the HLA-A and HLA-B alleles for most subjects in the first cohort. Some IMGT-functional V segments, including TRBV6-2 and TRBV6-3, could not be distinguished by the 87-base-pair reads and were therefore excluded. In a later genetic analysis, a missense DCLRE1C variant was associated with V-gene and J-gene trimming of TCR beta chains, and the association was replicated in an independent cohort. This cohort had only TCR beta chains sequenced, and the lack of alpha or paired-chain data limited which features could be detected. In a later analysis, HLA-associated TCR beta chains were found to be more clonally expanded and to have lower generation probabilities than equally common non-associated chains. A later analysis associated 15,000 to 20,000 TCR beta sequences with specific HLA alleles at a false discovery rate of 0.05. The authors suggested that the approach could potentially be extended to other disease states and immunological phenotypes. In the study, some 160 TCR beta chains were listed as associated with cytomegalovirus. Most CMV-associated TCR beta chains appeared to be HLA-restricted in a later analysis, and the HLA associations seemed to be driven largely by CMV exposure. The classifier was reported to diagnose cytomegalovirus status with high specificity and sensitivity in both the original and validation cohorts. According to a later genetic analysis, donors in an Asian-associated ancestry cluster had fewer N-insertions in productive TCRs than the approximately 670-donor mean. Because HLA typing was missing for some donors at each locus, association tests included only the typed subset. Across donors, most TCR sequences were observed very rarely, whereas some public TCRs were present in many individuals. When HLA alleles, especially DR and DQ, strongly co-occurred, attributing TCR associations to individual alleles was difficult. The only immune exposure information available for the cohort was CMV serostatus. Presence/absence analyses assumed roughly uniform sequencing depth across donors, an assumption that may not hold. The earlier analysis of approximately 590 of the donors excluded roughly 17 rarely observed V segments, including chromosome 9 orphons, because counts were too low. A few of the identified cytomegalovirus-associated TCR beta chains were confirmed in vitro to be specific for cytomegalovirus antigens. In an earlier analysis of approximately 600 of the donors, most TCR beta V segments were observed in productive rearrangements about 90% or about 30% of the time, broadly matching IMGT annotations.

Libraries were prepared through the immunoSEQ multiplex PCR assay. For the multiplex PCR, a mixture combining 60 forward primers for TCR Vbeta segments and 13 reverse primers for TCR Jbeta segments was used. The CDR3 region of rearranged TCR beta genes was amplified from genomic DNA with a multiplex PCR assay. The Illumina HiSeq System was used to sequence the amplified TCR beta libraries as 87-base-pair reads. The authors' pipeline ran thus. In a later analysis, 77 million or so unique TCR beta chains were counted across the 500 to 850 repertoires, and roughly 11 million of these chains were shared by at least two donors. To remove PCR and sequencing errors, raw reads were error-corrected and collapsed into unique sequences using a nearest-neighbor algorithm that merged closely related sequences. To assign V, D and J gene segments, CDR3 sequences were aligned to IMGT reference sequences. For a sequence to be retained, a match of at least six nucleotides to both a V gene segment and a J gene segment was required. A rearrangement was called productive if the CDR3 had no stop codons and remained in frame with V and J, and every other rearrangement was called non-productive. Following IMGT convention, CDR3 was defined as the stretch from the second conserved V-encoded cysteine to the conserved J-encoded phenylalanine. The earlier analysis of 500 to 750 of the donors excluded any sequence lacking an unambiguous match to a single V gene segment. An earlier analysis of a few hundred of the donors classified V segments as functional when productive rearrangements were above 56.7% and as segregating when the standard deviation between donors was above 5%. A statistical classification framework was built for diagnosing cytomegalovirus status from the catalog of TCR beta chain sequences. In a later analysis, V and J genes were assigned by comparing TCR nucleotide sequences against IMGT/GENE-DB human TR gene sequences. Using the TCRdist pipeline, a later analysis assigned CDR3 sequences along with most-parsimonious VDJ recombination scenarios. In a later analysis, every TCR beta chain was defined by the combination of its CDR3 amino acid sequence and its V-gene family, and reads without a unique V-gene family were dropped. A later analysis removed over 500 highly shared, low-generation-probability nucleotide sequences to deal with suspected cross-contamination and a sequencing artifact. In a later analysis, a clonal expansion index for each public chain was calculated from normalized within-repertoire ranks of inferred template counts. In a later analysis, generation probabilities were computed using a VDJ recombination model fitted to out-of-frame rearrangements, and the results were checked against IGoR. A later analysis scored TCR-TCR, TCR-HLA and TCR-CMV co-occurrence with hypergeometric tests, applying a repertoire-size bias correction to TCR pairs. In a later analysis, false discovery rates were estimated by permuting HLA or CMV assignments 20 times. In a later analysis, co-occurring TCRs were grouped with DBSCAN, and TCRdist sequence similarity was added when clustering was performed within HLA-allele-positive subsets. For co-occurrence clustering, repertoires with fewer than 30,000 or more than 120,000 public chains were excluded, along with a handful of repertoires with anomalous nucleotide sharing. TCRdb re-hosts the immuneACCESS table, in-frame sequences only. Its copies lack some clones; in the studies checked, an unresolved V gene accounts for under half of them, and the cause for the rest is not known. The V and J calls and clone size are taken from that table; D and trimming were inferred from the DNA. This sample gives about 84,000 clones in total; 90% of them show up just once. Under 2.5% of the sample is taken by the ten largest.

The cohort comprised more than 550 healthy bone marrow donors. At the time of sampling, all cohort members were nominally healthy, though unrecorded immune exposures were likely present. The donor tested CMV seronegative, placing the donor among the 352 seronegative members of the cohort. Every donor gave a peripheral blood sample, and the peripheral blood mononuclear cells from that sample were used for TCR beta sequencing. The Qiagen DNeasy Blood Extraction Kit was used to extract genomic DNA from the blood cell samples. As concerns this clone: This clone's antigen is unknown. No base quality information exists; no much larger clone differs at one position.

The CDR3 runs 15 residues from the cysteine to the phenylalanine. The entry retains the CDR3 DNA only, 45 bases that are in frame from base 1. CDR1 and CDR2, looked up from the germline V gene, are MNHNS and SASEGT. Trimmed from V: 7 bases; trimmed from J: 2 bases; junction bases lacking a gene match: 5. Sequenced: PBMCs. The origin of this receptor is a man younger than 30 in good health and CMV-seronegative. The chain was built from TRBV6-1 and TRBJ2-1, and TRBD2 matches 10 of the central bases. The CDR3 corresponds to CASTIAGGAYNEQFF. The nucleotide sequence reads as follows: TGTGCCAGCACTATAGCGGGAGGTGCCTACAATGAGCAGTTCTTC.